The text below deals with one T cell receptor (beta chain). Its cognate antigen is unknown. Trimming stripped 7 bases from V and 0 bases from J, with 10 bases between. There are 14 residues in the CDR3. The germline V gene encodes CDR1 MDHEN and CDR2 SYDVKM. The record originates from a study of cytomegalovirus exposure and HLA in healthy donors. The wider study: The 130 or so validation repertoires, a later analysis reported, used the same platform as the approximately 700 first-cohort repertoires.

Study outcomes and limitations: Rarity marked most TCR sequences, yet some public TCRs occurred in many donors. The study put about 180 TCR beta chains on its list as cytomegalovirus-associated. Reportedly, cytomegalovirus status was diagnosed with high sensitivity and specificity.

Sequencing was performed with immunoSEQ multiplex PCR; in TCRdb, only in-frame clones are kept and a portion is missing. The sample comprises about 98,000 clones, around nine tenths of which are singletons, and 3% to 4% rests with the top ten. This clonotype was sampled from a woman aged 25 to 39 in good health and CMV-seronegative. Sequencing used PBMCs. This chain links TRBV28 with TRBJ2-1; D perhaps matches TRBD2 (5 bases). The DNA for the CDR3 is TGTGCCAGCAAGAAAAGCGGCTCCTACAATGAGCAGTTCTTC. It codes for CASKKSGSYNEQFF. Full variable domain (missing parts from reference TRBV28 and TRBJ2-1): DVKVTQSSRYLVKRTGEKVFLECVQDMDHENMFWYRQDPGLGLRLIYFSYDVKMKEKGDIPEGYSVSREKKERFSLILESASTNQTSMYLCASKKSGSYNEQFFGPGTRLTVL.